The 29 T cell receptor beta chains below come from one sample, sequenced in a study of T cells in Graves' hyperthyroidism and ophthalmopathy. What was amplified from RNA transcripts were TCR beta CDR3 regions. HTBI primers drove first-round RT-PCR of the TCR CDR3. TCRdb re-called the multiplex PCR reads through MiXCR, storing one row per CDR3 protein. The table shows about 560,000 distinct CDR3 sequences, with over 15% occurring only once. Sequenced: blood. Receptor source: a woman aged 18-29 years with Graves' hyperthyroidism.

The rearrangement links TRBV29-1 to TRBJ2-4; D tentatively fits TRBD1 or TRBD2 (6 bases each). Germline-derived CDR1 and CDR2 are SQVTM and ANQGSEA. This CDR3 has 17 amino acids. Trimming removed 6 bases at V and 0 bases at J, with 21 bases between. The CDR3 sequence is CSVGGGSQKLAKNIQYF. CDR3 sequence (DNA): TGCAGCGTGGGGGGCGGTAGTCAGAAGCTAGCCAAAAACATTCAGTACTTC.

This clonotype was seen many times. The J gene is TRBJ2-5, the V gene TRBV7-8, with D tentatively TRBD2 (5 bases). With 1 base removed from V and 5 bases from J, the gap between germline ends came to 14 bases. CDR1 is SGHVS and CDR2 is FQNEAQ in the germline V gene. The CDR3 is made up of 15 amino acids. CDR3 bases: TGTGCCAGCAGCTTAGTAGTGGGAGTAGGGGAGACCCAGTACTTC. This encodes CASSLVVGVGETQYF.

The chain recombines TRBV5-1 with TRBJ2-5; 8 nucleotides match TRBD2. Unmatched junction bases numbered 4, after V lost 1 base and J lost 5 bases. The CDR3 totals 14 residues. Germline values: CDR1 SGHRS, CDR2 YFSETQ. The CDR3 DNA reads TGCGCCAGCAGCTTGAGCGGGAGAGTGGAGACCCAGTACTTC. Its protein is CASSLSGRVETQYF. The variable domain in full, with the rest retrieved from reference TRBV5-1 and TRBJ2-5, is KAGVTQTPRYLIKTRGQQVTLSCSPISGHRSVSWYQQTPGQGLQFLFEYFSETQRNKGNFPGRFSGRQFSNSRSEMNVSTLELGDSALYLCASSLSGRVETQYFGPGTRLLVL.

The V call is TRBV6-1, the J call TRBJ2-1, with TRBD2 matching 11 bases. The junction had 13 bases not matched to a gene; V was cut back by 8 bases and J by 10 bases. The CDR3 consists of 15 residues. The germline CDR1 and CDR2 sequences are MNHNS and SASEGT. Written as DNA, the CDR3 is TGTGCCAGCGCGACACTAGCGGGAGTGTCAGACGAGCAGTTCTTC. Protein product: CASATLAGVSDEQFF.

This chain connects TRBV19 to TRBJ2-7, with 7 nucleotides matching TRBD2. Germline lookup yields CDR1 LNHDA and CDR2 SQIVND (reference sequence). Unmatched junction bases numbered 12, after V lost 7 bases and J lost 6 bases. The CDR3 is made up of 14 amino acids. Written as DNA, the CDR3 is TGTGCCAGTAAGAGTGCGGGAGAATTCGGCGAGCAGTACTTC. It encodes CASKSAGEFGEQYF.

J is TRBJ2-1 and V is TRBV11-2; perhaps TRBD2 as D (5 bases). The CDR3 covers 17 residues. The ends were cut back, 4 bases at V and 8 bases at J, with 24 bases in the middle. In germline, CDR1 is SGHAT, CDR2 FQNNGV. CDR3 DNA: TGTGCCAGCAGCTATTTGGCGGCTACGGGGTTATGGGATGAGCAGTTCTTC. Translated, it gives CASSYLAATGLWDEQFF.

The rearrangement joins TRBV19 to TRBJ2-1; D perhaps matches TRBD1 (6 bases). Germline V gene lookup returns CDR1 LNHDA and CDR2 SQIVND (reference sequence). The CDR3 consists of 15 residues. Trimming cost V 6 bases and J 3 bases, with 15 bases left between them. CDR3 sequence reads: CASSPLRTDYNEQFF. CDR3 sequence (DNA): TGTGCCAGTAGCCCCCTAAGGACAGACTACAATGAGCAGTTCTTC. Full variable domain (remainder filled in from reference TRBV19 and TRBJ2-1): DGGITQSPKYLFRKEGQNVTLSCEQNLNHDAMYWYRQDPGQGLRLIYYSQIVNDFQKGDIAEGYSVSREKKESFPLTVTSAQKNPTAFYLCASSPLRTDYNEQFFGPGTRLTVL.

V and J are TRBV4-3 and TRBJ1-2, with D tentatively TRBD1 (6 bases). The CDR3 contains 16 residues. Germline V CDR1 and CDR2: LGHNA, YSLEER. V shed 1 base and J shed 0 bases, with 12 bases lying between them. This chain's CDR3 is CASSQGWGAANYGYTF. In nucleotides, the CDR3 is TGCGCCAGCAGCCAAGGGTGGGGGGCTGCTAACTATGGCTACACCTTC.

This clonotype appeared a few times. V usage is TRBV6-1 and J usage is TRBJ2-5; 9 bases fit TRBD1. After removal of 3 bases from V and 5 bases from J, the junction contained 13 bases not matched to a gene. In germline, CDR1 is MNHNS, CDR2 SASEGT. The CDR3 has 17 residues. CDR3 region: CASSERRDREWGETQYF. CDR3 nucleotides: TGTGCCAGCAGTGAGAGACGGGACAGGGAATGGGGGGAGACCCAGTACTTC.

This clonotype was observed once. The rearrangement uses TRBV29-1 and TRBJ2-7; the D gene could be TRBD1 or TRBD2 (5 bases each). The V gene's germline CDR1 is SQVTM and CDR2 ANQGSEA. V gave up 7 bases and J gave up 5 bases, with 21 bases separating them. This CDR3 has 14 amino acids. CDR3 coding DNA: TGCAGCGCTAACCTAGCCGGGACCGGGCACGAGCAGTACTTC. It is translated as CSANLAGTGHEQYF.

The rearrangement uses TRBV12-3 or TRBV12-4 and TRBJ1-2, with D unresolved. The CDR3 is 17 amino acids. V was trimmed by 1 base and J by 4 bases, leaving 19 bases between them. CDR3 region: CASSLVLGKGNGYGYTF. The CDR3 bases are TGTGCCAGCAGTTTAGTTTTAGGGAAAGGGAACGGCTATGGCTACACCTTC.

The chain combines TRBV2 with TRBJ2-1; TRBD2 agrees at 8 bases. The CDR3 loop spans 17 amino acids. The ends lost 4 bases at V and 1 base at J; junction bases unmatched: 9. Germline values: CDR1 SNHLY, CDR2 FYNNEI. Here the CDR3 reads CASSGPAGVGSYNEQFF. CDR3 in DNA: TGTGCCAGCAGTGGACCAGCGGGAGTAGGGTCCTACAATGAGCAGTTCTTC. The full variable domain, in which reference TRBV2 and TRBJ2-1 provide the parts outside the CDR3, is EPEVTQTPSHQVTQMGQEVILRCVPISNHLYFYWYRQILGQKVEFLVSFYNNEISEKSEIFDDQFSVERPDGSNFTLKIRSTKLEDSAMYFCASSGPAGVGSYNEQFFGPGTRLTVL.

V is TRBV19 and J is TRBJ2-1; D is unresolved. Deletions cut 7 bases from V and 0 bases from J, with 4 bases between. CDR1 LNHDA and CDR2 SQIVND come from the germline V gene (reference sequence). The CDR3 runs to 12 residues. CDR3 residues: CASISSYNEQFF. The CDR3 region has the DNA TGTGCCAGTATTAGCTCCTACAATGAGCAGTTCTTC.

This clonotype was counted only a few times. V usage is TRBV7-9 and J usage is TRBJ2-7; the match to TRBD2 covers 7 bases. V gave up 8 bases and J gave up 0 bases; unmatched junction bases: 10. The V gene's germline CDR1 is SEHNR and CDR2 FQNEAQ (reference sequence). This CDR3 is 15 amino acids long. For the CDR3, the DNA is TGTGCCAGCGGGGAGGGGCGGGGCAGCTCCTACGAGCAGTACTTC. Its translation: CASGEGRGSSYEQYF.

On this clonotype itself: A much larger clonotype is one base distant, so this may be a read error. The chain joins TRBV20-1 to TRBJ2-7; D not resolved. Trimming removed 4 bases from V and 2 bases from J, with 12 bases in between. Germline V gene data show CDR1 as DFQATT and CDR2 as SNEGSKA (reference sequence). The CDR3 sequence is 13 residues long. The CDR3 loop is CSANTRSPYEQYF. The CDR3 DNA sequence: TGCAGTGCTAACACTCGTAGCCCCTACGAGCAGTACTTC.

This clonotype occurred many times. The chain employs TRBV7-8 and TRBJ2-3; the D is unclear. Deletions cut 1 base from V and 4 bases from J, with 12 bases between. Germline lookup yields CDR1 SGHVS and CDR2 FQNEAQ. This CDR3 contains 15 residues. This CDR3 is CASSLEVYFPDTQYF. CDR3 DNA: TGTGCCAGCAGCTTAGAGGTGTACTTCCCAGATACGCAGTATTTT. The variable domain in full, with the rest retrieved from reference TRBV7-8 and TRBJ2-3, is GAGVSQSPRYKVAKRGQDVALRCDPISGHVSLFWYQQALGQGPEFLTYFQNEAQLDKSGLPSDRFFAERPEGSVSTLKIQRTQQEDSAVYLCASSLEVYFPDTQYFGPGTRLTVL.

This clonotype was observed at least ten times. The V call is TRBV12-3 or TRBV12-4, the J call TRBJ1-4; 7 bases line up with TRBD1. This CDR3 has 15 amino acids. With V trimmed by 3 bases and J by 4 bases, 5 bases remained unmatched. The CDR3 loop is CASSLTGLGNEKLFF. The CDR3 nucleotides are TGTGCCAGCAGTTTGACAGGGTTGGGTAATGAAAAACTGTTTTTT.

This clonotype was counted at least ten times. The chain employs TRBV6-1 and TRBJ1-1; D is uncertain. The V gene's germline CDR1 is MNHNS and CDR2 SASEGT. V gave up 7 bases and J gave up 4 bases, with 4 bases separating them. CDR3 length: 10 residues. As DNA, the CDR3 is TGTGCCAGCATGTTCACTGAAGCTTTCTTT. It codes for CASMFTEAFF.

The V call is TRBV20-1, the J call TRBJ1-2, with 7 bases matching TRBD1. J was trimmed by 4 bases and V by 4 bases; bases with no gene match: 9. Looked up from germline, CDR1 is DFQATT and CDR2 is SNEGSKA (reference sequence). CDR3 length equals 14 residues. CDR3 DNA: TGCAGTGCTACCAGTACAGGGGACCTCTATGGCTACACCTTC. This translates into CSATSTGDLYGYTF.

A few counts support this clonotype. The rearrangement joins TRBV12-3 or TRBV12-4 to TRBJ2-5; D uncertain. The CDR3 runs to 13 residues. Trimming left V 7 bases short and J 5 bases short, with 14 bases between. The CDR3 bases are TGTGCCAGCACTCTAACACTGGGGGAGACCCAGTACTTC. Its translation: CASTLTLGETQYF.

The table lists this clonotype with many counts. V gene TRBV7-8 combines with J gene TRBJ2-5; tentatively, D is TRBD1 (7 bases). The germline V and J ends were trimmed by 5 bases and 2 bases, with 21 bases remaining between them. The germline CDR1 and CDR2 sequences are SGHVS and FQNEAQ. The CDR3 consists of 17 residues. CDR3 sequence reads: CASSAMDRLRGQETQYF. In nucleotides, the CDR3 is TGTGCCAGCAGCGCTATGGACAGGCTGCGGGGACAAGAGACCCAGTACTTC.

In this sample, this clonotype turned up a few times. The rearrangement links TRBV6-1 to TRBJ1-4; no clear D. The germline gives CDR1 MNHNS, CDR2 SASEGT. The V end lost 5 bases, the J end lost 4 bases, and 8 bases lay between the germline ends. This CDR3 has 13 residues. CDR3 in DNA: TGTGCCAGCAGTAAGGTCCTTAATGAAAAACTGTTTTTT. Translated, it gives CASSKVLNEKLFF.

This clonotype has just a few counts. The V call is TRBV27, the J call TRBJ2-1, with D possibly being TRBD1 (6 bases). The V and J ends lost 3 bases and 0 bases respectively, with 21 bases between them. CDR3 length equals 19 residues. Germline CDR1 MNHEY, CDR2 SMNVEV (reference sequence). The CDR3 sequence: CASSFSSTGTPSSYNEQFF. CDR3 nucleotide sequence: TGTGCCAGCAGTTTCTCCTCGACCGGGACACCGAGCTCCTACAATGAGCAGTTCTTC.

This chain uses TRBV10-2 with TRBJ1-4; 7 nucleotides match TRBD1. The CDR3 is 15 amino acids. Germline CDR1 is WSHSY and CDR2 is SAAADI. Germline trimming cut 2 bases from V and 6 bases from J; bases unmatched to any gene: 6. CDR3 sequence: CASSENPTGYEKLFF. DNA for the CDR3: TGCGCCAGCAGTGAGAATCCGACAGGGTATGAAAAACTGTTTTTT.

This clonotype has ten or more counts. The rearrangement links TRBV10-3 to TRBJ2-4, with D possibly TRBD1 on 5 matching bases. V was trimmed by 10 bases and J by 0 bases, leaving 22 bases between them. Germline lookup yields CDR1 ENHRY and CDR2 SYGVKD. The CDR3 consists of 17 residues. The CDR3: CATALSGINLAKNIQYF. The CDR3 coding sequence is TGTGCCACCGCCTTATCAGGGATTAATTTAGCCAAAAACATTCAGTACTTC.

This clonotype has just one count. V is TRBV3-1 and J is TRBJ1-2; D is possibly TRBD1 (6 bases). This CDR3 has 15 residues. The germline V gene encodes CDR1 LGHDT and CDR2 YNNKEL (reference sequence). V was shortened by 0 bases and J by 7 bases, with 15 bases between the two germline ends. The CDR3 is CASSQEVGAGLGYTF. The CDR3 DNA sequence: TGTGCCAGCAGCCAAGAGGTGGGGGCTGGCCTTGGCTACACCTTC.

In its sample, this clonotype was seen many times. The CDR3 region is CSARGDREYEQYF. CDR3 sequence (DNA): TGCAGTGCTAGAGGGGACAGGGAATACGAGCAGTACTTC. The rearrangement joins TRBV20-1 to TRBJ2-7; 9 bases fit TRBD1. The V gene's germline CDR1 is DFQATT and CDR2 SNEGSKA (reference sequence). Trimming at V came to 1 base and at J to 4 bases, leaving 2 bases not matched to a gene. The CDR3 is made up of 13 amino acids.

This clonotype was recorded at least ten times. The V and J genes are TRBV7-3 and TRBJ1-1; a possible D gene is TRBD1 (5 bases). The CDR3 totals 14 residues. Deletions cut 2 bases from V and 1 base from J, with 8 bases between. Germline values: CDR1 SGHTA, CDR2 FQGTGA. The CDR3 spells CASSLDRTNTEAFF. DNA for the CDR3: TGTGCCAGCAGCTTAGACAGAACGAACACTGAAGCTTTCTTT.

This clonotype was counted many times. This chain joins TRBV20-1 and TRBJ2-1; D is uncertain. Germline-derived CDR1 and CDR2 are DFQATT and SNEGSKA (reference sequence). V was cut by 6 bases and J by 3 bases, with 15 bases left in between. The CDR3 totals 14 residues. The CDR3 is CSATKPLDYNEQFF. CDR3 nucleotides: TGCAGTGCCACCAAACCACTGGACTACAATGAGCAGTTCTTC.